This entry lists 29 T cell receptor beta chains sequenced from one sample in a study of T cell repertoires in cytomegalovirus infection. No cognate antigen is known for these TCRs. TCRdb independently ran MiXCR on the reads; one entry per CDR3 protein. The sample carries more than 35,000 distinct CDR3 sequences, about 52% recorded once. The sequences come from CD8+ T cells from cultured PBMCs, collected from culture after CMV antigen stimulation. The receptors stem from a human donor in good health (CMV status not recorded). Some clones in this sample may be carry-over from other donors' samples.

This clonotype was detected only a few times. The rearrangement uses TRBV7-2 and TRBJ2-4; 7 nucleotides agree with TRBD1. CDR3 length: 17 amino acids. Losses at the gene ends were 3 bases for V and 3 bases for J; bases not matched to a gene: 11. Germline lookup yields CDR1 SGHTA and CDR2 FQGNSA. The DNA of the CDR3 is TGTGCCAGCAGCTTGCAGTTGTCGGACAGGCTCAAAAACATTCAGTACTTC. Translating gives CASSLQLSDRLKNIQYF.

This clonotype showed up just once. The chain employs TRBV20-1 and TRBJ2-1; D is unresolved. This CDR3 region has 13 residues. From germline, CDR1 is DFQATT and CDR2 SNEGSKA (reference sequence). Trimming took 3 bases from V and 5 from J, leaving 11 bases between them. The CDR3 DNA sequence: TGCAGTGCTAGGGCTTTTCGGCACAATGAGCAGTTCTTC. This gives the protein CSARAFRHNEQFF.

The gene calls are TRBV7-6 and TRBJ1-6; D unresolved. V was cut by 5 bases and J by 8 bases, with 13 bases left in between. This CDR3 comprises 14 residues. Germline V gene sequence: CDR1 SGHVS, CDR2 FNYEAQ. This chain's CDR3 is CASSPTTTHSPLHF. The CDR3, as DNA: TGTGCCAGCAGCCCCACAACGACCCATTCACCCCTCCACTTT.

CDR3 sequence reads: CASSYLGPRGEQYF. The CDR3 DNA follows: TGTGCCAGCAGCTACCTTGGACCTCGGGGGGAGCAGTACTTC. The V gene is TRBV28, the J gene TRBJ2-7; D perhaps matches TRBD2 (6 bases). Deletions cut 6 bases from V and 7 bases from J, with 19 bases between. Germline CDR1 reads MDHEN; CDR2 reads SYDVKM. The CDR3 has 14 amino acids.

This sequence joins TRBV7-6 and TRBJ2-1, with D possibly matching TRBD1 (6 bases). This CDR3 region has 16 residues. Trimming took 7 bases from V and 2 from J, leaving 18 bases between them. Germline values: CDR1 SGHVS, CDR2 FNYEAQ. For the CDR3, the DNA is TGTGCCAGCACCATAAGGACAGTTTCCCCCTACAATGAGCAGTTCTTC. This codes for CASTIRTVSPYNEQFF. Together with reference TRBV7-6 and TRBJ2-1, the CDR3 gives the full variable domain: GAGVSQSPRYKVTKRGQDVALRCDPISGHVSLYWYRQALGQGPEFLTYFNYEAQQDKSGLPNDRFSAERPEGSISTLTIQRTEQRDSAMYRCASTIRTVSPYNEQFFGPGTRLTVL.

The chain uses TRBV9 and TRBJ2-6; possible D gene TRBD2, 5 bases. This CDR3 has 14 residues. V dropped 6 bases and J dropped 2 bases, with 9 bases sitting between them. Per the germline V gene, CDR1 is SGDLS and CDR2 is YYNGEE. The CDR3 coding sequence is TGTGCCAGCACCCCGGGGACTGGGGCCAACGTCCTGACTTTC. It codes for CASTPGTGANVLTF.

This rearrangement joins TRBV7-6 to TRBJ1-1; perhaps TRBD1 as D (6 bases). Germline V gene sequence: CDR1 SGHVS, CDR2 FNYEAQ. The V gene lost 1 base and the J gene lost 0 bases, with 12 bases spanning the gap. The CDR3 length is 16 residues. The CDR3 nucleotides read TGTGCCAGCAGCTTAGGGGGGGCCCTCCTGAACACTGAAGCTTTCTTT. It specifies CASSLGGALLNTEAFF.

The rearrangement uses TRBV28 and TRBJ2-1, with 12 nucleotides matching TRBD2. V trimming: 5 bases; J trimming: 5 bases; junction bases outside the gene matches: 7. Germline CDR1 MDHEN, CDR2 SYDVKM. The CDR3 contains 16 residues. This CDR3 reads CASSAPSGRENNEQFF. For the CDR3, the DNA is TGTGCCAGCAGTGCACCTAGCGGGAGGGAGAACAATGAGCAGTTCTTC.

The chain uses TRBV7-2 and TRBJ2-7; D might be TRBD1 (5 bases). The CDR3 consists of 14 residues. The V and J ends lost 3 bases and 0 bases respectively, with 9 bases between them. CDR1 SGHTA and CDR2 FQGNSA come from the germline V gene. The CDR3 spells CASSFGHRSYEQYF. The CDR3, as DNA: TGTGCCAGCAGCTTCGGACACCGCTCCTACGAGCAGTACTTC.

The chain employs TRBV20-1 and TRBJ2-7; the D gene is possibly TRBD2 (5 bases). The CDR3 sequence is 11 residues long. V shed 6 bases and J shed 6 bases, with 12 bases lying between them. The V gene's germline CDR1 is DFQATT and CDR2 SNEGSKA (reference sequence). This chain's CDR3 is CSAREGPEQYF. As DNA, the CDR3 is TGCAGTGCCCGAGAGGGTCCCGAGCAGTACTTC.

The V and J genes are TRBV12-5 and TRBJ2-1, with no clear D. Germline CDR1 and CDR2: LGHNT and FRNRAP. V lost 5 bases and J 3 bases, leaving 2 bases between the germline ends. This CDR3 contains 11 residues. The CDR3 loop reads CASGDYNEQFF. The CDR3 nucleotides read TGTGCTAGTGGTGACTACAATGAGCAGTTCTTC.

The chain carries TRBV7-6 and TRBJ2-7; 8 bases are a match to TRBD1. The CDR3 spans 12 residues. Germline assignment: CDR1 SGHVS and CDR2 FNYEAQ. V trimming: 3 bases; J trimming: 7 bases; junction bases outside the gene matches: 2. Here the CDR3 DNA reads TGTGCCAGCAGCTTGACAGGGGATGAGCAGTACTTC. Translating it yields CASSLTGDEQYF.

This clonotype was seen a few times. In DNA, the CDR3 is TGTGCCAGCAGCATCTCTAGCGGGAGGGCCGGCAAAAACATTCAGTACTTC. Translating it yields CASSISSGRAGKNIQYF. The chain has TRBV7-2 and TRBJ2-4; 12 nucleotides match TRBD2. CDR1 is SGHTA and CDR2 is FQGNSA in the germline V gene. CDR3 length: 17 residues. V trimming: 5 bases; J trimming: 3 bases; junction bases outside the gene matches: 8.

This clonotype was detected a few times. The genes are TRBV6-1 and TRBJ1-5; 9 bases align to TRBD1. Per germline, CDR1 MNHNS and CDR2 SASEGT. This CDR3 is 16 amino acids long. V lost 7 bases, J lost 6 bases, and 13 bases stayed unmatched. CDR3 DNA sequence: TGTGCCAGCATACCTAGGGACAGGGCGGGGGGTCAGCCCCAGCATTTT. This codes for CASIPRDRAGGQPQHF.

The gene calls are TRBV9 and TRBJ1-4, with a tentative D call TRBD1 (6 bases). This CDR3 is built from 18 residues. V gave up 2 bases and J gave up 2 bases, with 19 bases separating them. Germline values: CDR1 SGDLS, CDR2 YYNGEE. The CDR3 loop reads CASSVLLGGTGTNEKLFF. CDR3 nucleotide sequence: TGTGCCAGCAGCGTCCTTTTAGGGGGGACCGGGACTAATGAAAAACTGTTTTTT.

A few counts support this clonotype. The V call is TRBV19, the J call TRBJ2-7; unclear D gene. Germline loops: CDR1 LNHDA, CDR2 SQIVND (reference sequence). V gave up 1 base and J gave up 0 bases, with 16 bases separating them. The CDR3 length is 17 residues. The CDR3 nucleotides are TGTGCCAGTAGTATAGGCGGCCCCGCAAGTGGCTCCTACGAGCAGTACTTC. It is translated as CASSIGGPASGSYEQYF. The full variable domain, in which reference TRBV19 and TRBJ2-7 provide the parts outside the CDR3, is DGGITQSPKYLFRKEGQNVTLSCEQNLNHDAMYWYRQDPGQGLRLIYYSQIVNDFQKGDIAEGYSVSREKKESFPLTVTSAQKNPTAFYLCASSIGGPASGSYEQYFGPGTRLTVT.

Only one count was recorded for this clonotype. V is TRBV7-6 and J is TRBJ1-1, with 9 bases fitting TRBD1. Germline V lookup: CDR1 SGHVS, CDR2 FNYEAQ. This CDR3 has 15 amino acids. Trimming took 5 bases from V and 2 from J; bases not matched to a gene: 6. CDR3 nucleotide sequence: TGTGCCAGCAGCCCACAGGGGGCTTTCAACACTGAAGCTTTCTTT. This codes for CASSPQGAFNTEAFF.

There are a few counts of this clonotype. The chain couples TRBV7-9 to TRBJ1-2; D perhaps matches TRBD1 (6 bases). This CDR3 contains 14 residues. Germline-derived CDR1 and CDR2 are SEHNR and FQNEAQ (reference sequence). V lost 5 bases and J lost 5, with 15 bases in between. The CDR3 reads CASSRGQLWYGYTF. In nucleotides, the CDR3 is TGTGCCAGCAGCCGAGGACAGCTTTGGTATGGCTACACCTTC.

This clonotype was seen a handful of times. The rearrangement uses TRBV10-3 and TRBJ1-3, with TRBD1 matching 9 bases. The CDR3 loop spans 16 amino acids. Trimming at V came to 6 bases and at J to 0 bases, leaving 6 bases not matched to a gene. The V gene's germline CDR1 is ENHRY and CDR2 SYGVKD. The CDR3 spells CAIRETGGSSGNTIYF. The CDR3 DNA sequence: TGTGCCATCAGAGAGACAGGGGGTTCCTCTGGAAACACCATATATTTT.

This clonotype showed up just a few times. The chain has TRBV7-2 and TRBJ2-1, with D unresolved. V was cut by 5 bases and J by 8 bases, with 13 bases left in between. This CDR3 has 13 amino acids. Germline CDR1 is SGHTA and CDR2 is FQGNSA. The CDR3 DNA sequence: TGTGCCAGCAGCCCTAGGACGGTCCATGAGCAGTTCTTC. It specifies CASSPRTVHEQFF.

The V call is TRBV11-2, the J call TRBJ2-1; possible D gene TRBD2, 6 bases. Germline CDR1 and CDR2: SGHAT and FQNNGV. This CDR3 contains 13 residues. V was pared by 2 bases and J by 5 bases, with 7 bases between. The CDR3 nucleotides read TGTGCCAGCAGCTTATGGGGGGACAATGAGCAGTTCTTC. Residues: CASSLWGDNEQFF.

This clonotype was counted a single time. V is TRBV7-8 and J is TRBJ2-1; 9 bases fit TRBD2. This CDR3 has 12 residues. J was trimmed by 10 bases and V by 4 bases; bases with no gene match: 2. Per the germline V gene, CDR1 is SGHVS and CDR2 is FQNEAQ. The CDR3 is CASSSLAGEQFF. The CDR3 DNA follows: TGTGCCAGCAGCTCTCTAGCGGGAGAGCAGTTCTTC.

This rearrangement joins TRBV5-1 to TRBJ2-2; D is undetermined. V dropped 5 bases and J dropped 0 bases, with 5 bases sitting between them. Per the germline V gene, CDR1 is SGHRS and CDR2 is YFSETQ. This CDR3 region has 13 residues. CDR3 bases: TGCGCCAGCAGAACCCCGAACACCGGGGAGCTGTTTTTT. Translation gives CASRTPNTGELFF.

This chain uses TRBV7-2 with TRBJ2-1; D is uncertain. Germline-derived CDR1 and CDR2 are SGHTA and FQGNSA. The CDR3 spans 15 residues. The ends were cut back, 1 base at V and 0 bases at J, with 7 bases in the middle. The CDR3 DNA reads as TGTGCCAGCAGCTTAGAGGCGAGCTCCTACAATGAGCAGTTCTTC. It translates to CASSLEASSYNEQFF.

The J gene is TRBJ1-4, the V gene TRBV7-8, with D perhaps matching TRBD1 (6 bases). This CDR3 has 14 amino acids. Germline-derived CDR1 and CDR2 are SGHVS and FQNEAQ. With 5 bases removed from V and 12 bases from J, the gap between germline ends came to 19 bases. The CDR3 reads CASSTAVEEGELFF. The DNA for the CDR3 is TGTGCCAGCAGCACTGCCGTGGAGGAGGGGGAACTGTTTTTT.

The chain has TRBV4-1 and TRBJ2-7, with a possible D match to TRBD1 (5 bases). The V gene lost 1 base and the J gene lost 6 bases, with 16 bases spanning the gap. This CDR3 has 15 amino acids. Germline V gene data show CDR1 as MGHRA and CDR2 as YSYEKL. In nucleotides, the CDR3 is TGCGCCAGCAGCCAAGGGGATCCAGGGTTCGGCGAGCAGTACTTC. Encoded protein: CASSQGDPGFGEQYF.

The table lists this clonotype with a few counts. The chain recombines TRBV30 with TRBJ1-1; D is possibly TRBD1 (5 bases). Germline assignment: CDR1 GTSNPN and CDR2 SVGIG (reference sequence). V gave up 4 bases and J gave up 1 base, with 25 bases separating them. The CDR3 spans 18 residues. The CDR3 nucleotides are TGTGCCTGGAAAAAACAGATTCTGGGGCAGCACTCGAACACTGAAGCTTTCTTT. This codes for CAWKKQILGQHSNTEAFF.

This rearrangement joins TRBV7-9 to TRBJ2-1; a weak D match, TRBD2 (5 bases). Germline CDR1 SEHNR, CDR2 FQNEAQ (reference sequence). The CDR3 runs to 13 residues. V was pared by 6 bases and J by 5 bases, with 11 bases between. The CDR3 DNA follows: TGTGCCAGCAGTCGGCCCGGGAACAATGAGCAGTTCTTC. Encoded protein: CASSRPGNNEQFF. Looking up the rest from reference TRBV7-9 and TRBJ2-1 gives the full variable domain: DTGVSQNPRHKITKRGQNVTFRCDPISEHNRLYWYRQTLGQGPEFLTYFQNEAQLEKSRLLSDRFSAERPKGSFSTLEIQRTEQGDSAMYLCASSRPGNNEQFFGPGTRLTVL.

The chain combines TRBV7-2 with TRBJ1-6, with 9 bases lining up with TRBD1. Germline CDR1 and CDR2: SGHTA and FQGNSA. This CDR3 is built from 14 residues. Trimming removed 4 bases from V and 8 bases from J; junction bases left unmatched: 3. For the CDR3, the DNA is TGTGCCAGCAGCTCCGGACAGGGGTATTCACCCCTCCACTTT. Translating it yields CASSSGQGYSPLHF. Using reference TRBV7-2 and TRBJ1-6 for the parts outside the CDR3, the full variable domain is GAGVSQSPSNKVTEKGKDVELRCDPISGHTALYWYRQSLGQGLEFLIYFQGNSAPDKSGLPSDRFSAERTGGSVSTLTIQRTQQEDSAVYLCASSSGQGYSPLHFGNGTRLTVT.